This T cell receptor beta chain was found in a study of blood T cell repertoires in COVID-19. Study context: Acute and convalescent COVID-19 samples came from the United States, Italy and Spain. The analysed material was cDNA or gDNA that came from T cells, B-cell-depleted T cells, or PBMCs.

The CDR3 length is 11 residues. The germline V and J ends were trimmed by 4 bases and 7 bases, with 8 bases remaining between them. CDR1 and CDR2 (germline): MNHEY, SVGEGT. In the study's own analysis: From reference gene primer amplification, estimates of nucleated cell counts were derived. TCRdb's table, derived via immunoSEQ multiplex PCR, lists solely in-frame clones and lacks some. The DNA gave D and trimming, while V, J and clone size come from that table. Of around 1,500 clones in the sample, about 95% were seen once. The clonotype comes from a human donor in a cohort sampled during active COVID-19. Sequenced: peripheral blood. This rearrangement joins TRBV6-2 or TRBV6-3 to TRBJ2-7; no clear D. This CDR3 is CASSFPGEQYF. Written as DNA, the CDR3 is TGTGCCAGCAGTTTTCCGGGTGAGCAGTACTTC.